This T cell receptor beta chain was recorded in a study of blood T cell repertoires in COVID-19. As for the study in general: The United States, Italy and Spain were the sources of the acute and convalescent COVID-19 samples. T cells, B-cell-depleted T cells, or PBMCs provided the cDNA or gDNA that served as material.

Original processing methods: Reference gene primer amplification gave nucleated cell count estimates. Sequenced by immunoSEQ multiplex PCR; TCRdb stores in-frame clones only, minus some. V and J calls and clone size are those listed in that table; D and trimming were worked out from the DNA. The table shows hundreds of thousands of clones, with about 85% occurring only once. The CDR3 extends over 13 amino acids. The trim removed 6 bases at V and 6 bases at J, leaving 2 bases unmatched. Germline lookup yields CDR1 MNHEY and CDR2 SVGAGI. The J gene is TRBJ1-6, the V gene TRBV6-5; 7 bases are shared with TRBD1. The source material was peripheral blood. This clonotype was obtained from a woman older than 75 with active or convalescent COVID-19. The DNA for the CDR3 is TGTGCCAGCAGGGGACAGATTAATTCACCCCTCCACTTT. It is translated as CASRGQINSPLHF.